This T cell receptor beta chain was found in a study of T cells after yellow fever vaccination. Study results and caveats: CD4 and CD8 compartments shared a small share of clonotypes, likely from convergent recombination.

TCRdb re-called the 5' RACE reads with MiXCR, one entry per CDR3 protein. The data hold fewer than 450,000 distinct CDR3 sequences, with 11% observed a single time. The CDR3 is 18 residues long. Looked up from germline, CDR1 is SGHAT and CDR2 is FQDESV (reference sequence). V lost 2 bases to trimming and J lost 4 bases, with 21 bases between them. This clonotype was observed at least ten times. The antigen is unknown. The sequences come from PBMCs, collected on the day of the first yellow fever vaccination. V is TRBV11-1 and J is TRBJ2-1; D might be TRBD2 (7 bases). The sequence came from a man aged 18 to 29 who received the YFV17D yellow fever vaccine. The CDR3 reads CASSLFSGGPSTYNEQFF. CDR3 coding DNA: TGTGCCAGCAGCTTATTTTCCGGGGGGCCTTCAACTTACAATGAGCAGTTCTTC.